This T cell receptor beta chain was retrieved from a study of cytomegalovirus exposure and HLA in healthy donors. Overall study results and limits: An analysis was carried out later, and it reportedly showed fewer N-insertions in an Asian-associated ancestry cluster than the approximately 700-donor mean.

The CDR3 contains 16 residues. Germline CDR1 MDHEN, CDR2 SYDVKM. V was cut by 5 bases and J by 0 bases, with 15 bases left in between. Points on this clone: Its antigen is unidentified.

The PCR had 60 Vbeta and 13 Jbeta primers. Measured with immunoSEQ multiplex PCR; TCRdb has only the in-frame clones, and not every one. The sample lists some 150,000 clones, roughly 80% occurring once. Sequencing used PBMCs. This sequence was found in a man aged 35-49 years in good health and CMV-seronegative. The chain couples TRBV28 to TRBJ2-3; D is unresolved. The DNA of the CDR3 is TGTGCCAGCAGTATCCTCGACATGCCTAGCACAGATACGCAGTATTTT. Protein sequence: CASSILDMPSTDTQYF.